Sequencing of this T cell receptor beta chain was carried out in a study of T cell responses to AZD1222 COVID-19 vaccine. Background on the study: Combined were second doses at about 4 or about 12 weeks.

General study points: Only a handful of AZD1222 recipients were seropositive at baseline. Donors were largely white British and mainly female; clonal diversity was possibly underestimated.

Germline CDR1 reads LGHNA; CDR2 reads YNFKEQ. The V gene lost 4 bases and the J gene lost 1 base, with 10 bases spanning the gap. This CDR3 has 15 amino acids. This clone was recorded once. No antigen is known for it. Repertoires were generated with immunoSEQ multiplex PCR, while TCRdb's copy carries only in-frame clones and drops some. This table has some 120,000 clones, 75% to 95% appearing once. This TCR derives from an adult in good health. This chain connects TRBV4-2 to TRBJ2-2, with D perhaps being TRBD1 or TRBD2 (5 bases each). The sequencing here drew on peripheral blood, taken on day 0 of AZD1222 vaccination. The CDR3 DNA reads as TGTGCCAGCAGCCGACGGGACGGGAACACCGGGGAGCTGTTTTTT. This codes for CASSRRDGNTGELFF.